This TCR beta chain came from a study of OX40 agonist ivuxolimab in advanced cancers. Study-wide context: In this cohort, patients received ivuxolimab, an agonistic anti-OX40 (CD134) antibody. The study gave patients intravenous ivuxolimab at 0.01 to 10 mg/kg every 2 weeks. Overall study findings and caveats: Among the least clonally expanded were partial responders at 0.1-3.0 mg/kg.

About this clone: What it recognizes is unknown.

From germline, CDR1 is LNHDA and CDR2 SQIVND (reference sequence). This CDR3 contains 16 residues. The V segment lost 5 bases and the J segment 5 bases; nucleotides outside the gene matches: 13. The table came from immunoSEQ multiplex PCR; TCRdb's copy has only in-frame clones and leaves some out. This table has around 70,000 clones, around four fifths appearing once. The material sequenced was CD4+ or CD8+ T cells sorted from blood, taken in a trial of the OX40 agonist ivuxolimab. The clonotype was recovered from an adult with an advanced solid tumor such as melanoma, head and neck, liver or kidney cancer. The rearrangement joins TRBV19 to TRBJ2-3, with TRBD1 identical over 7 bases. In DNA, the CDR3 is TGTGCCAGTAGTCCCTTAGAGGCAGGGGGAGTAGATACGCAGTATTTT. Translation gives CASSPLEAGGVDTQYF. Based on the CDR3 plus reference TRBV19 and TRBJ2-3, the full variable domain is DGGITQSPKYLFRKEGQNVTLSCEQNLNHDAMYWYRQDPGQGLRLIYYSQIVNDFQKGDIAEGYSVSREKKESFPLTVTSAQKNPTAFYLCASSPLEAGGVDTQYFGPGTRLTVL.